This T cell receptor (beta chain) was sequenced during a study of blood T cell repertoires in COVID-19. In the authors' workflow: Reference gene primers were amplified, and this amplification served to estimate nucleated cell counts. Libraries were prepared by immunoSEQ multiplex PCR; TCRdb keeps only in-frame clonotypes and omits some of them. For V, J and clone size, that table is used; D and trimming come from the DNA. The profile covers 250,000 or so clones, with about 83% appearing a single time and around 5.2% taken by the ten largest. This clone has only one observation. Between the trimmed V and J ends, which lost 6 bases and 7 bases, there was a span of 21 bases. CDR1 is MNHEY and CDR2 is SVGAGI in the germline V gene. This CDR3 has 15 amino acids.

The chain uses TRBV6-5 and TRBJ1-2; D call uncertain. The receptor comes from a human donor in a cohort sampled during active COVID-19. The sample comprised peripheral blood. The CDR3: CASSPSGFLRGGYTF. The CDR3 DNA reads TGTGCCAGCAGCCCCAGCGGGTTCCTTAGAGGTGGCTACACCTTC.